The entry that follows covers one T cell receptor (beta chain) sequence. Its antigen is not identified. This sample stems from a study of T cells in localized non-small cell lung cancer. Regarding the study as a whole: Median 57 top-100 tumor clones were shared with paired adjacent lung. Clonality of T cells reached its maximum in uninvolved adjacent lung, surpassing tumor.

The germline CDR1 and CDR2 sequences are SNHLY and FYNNEI. Deletions cut 8 bases from V and 0 bases from J, with 15 bases between. This CDR3 is 15 amino acids long. Profiling relied on immunoSEQ multiplex PCR, and the TCRdb table lists in-frame clones only, not all of them. The sample shows tens of thousands of clones, over 70% of them seen only once. The clonotype originates from a woman aged 40 to 75 with stage I lung adenocarcinoma. The input for sequencing was peripheral blood, taken before any cancer treatment. J is TRBJ2-3 and V is TRBV2, with a possible D match to TRBD1 (6 bases). CDR3: CASGQLRSSTDTQYF. CDR3 DNA sequence: TGTGCCAGCGGACAGCTTCGGTCTAGCACAGATACGCAGTATTTT.